This entry is about one T cell receptor beta chain. It lacks a known antigen. No base-level quality is on record; no much larger clone is a single base apart. The collaborating institutions used their own protocols to collect whole blood in K2EDTA tubes. For TCRbeta analysis, collaborator samples were shipped as frozen whole blood, as isolated PBMCs, or as DNA extracted from either sample type. These data originate in a study of blood T cell repertoires in COVID-19 (dated by TCRdb to the early 2020s). A note on the overall study: Samples from collaborators originated in the United States, Italy and Spain and spanned both the acute and convalescent phases of COVID-19. The material from the prospective study consisted of cDNA or gDNA derived from T cells, B-cell-depleted T cells, or PBMCs. Deeply sampled blood TCRbeta repertoires from subjects exposed to, actively infected with, or recovered from COVID-19 were included in the dataset. The repertoires were released in a freely available public database meant as a resource for research on the immune response to SARS-CoV-2. Samples came from the ongoing ImmuneRACE study (first 160 participants) plus 1,254 subjects from 6 global collaborators. Sample metadata almost always included a de-identified subject ID, COVID-19 status, age in years and sex. HLA class I and class II types, where available, came from metadata supplied by the sample provider rather than from assay-based typing. The full study reports these points: Clinical and demographic metadata were provided uncurated, with the amount varying by source and participant.

Counted from cysteine to phenylalanine, this CDR3 has 16 amino acids. The retained sequence is limited to the CDR3, 48 bases, with the frame set at the first base. The germline V gene (reference sequence) sets CDR1 to MNHNY and CDR2 to SVGAGI. For this chain, trimming is 4 bases at the V end and 4 bases at the J end, and the number of junction bases without a gene match is 9. TCRbeta CDR3 regions were amplified from genomic DNA using the immunoSEQ Assay, a bias-controlled multiplex PCR. The original pipeline was this. Nucleated cell counts per sample were estimated from amplification of reference gene primers within the assay. To quantify the absolute abundance of each unique TCRbeta CDR3 rearrangement, sequence reads were collapsed and filtered. For each sample, productive Simpson clonality was calculated as the square root of Simpson's diversity index over productive rearrangements. Drawn from immuneACCESS, this table holds only the in-frame rearrangements with V and J called that TCRdb kept. Clones are partly lost; checked studies trace under half to an unresolved V gene and leave the rest unexplained. V and J calls and clone size are those listed in that table; D and trimming were worked out from the DNA. This sample holds 150,000 to 200,000 clones; roughly 84% were observed only once. The ten top clones hold approximately 2.9% of the sample.

The receptor was isolated from an older woman with acute or convalescent COVID-19. Sequencing was carried out using peripheral blood. Recombination linked TRBV6-6 to TRBJ2-5; 10 central nucleotides agree with TRBD2. CDR3 sequence: CASSSHSGGAGETQYF. Read as DNA, the sequence is TGTGCCAGCAGTTCTCACAGCGGGGGGGCCGGAGAGACCCAGTACTTC.